This paragraph covers one T cell receptor beta chain sequence. What it recognizes is unknown. Under the ViraFEST assay, PBMC were stimulated with viral peptide pools so that antigen-specific CD4+ T cells expanded. Sequencing was performed afterwards. The culture ran for roughly ten days before CD4+ T cells were isolated. This individual tested PCR-positive for SARS-CoV-2 infection between March and December 2020. Cultures got half-medium changes with IL-2 on days 3 and 7. This entry is derived from a study of vaccination effects on CD4 cells after COVID-19. Between the trimmed V and J ends, which lost 0 bases and 4 bases, there was a span of 6 bases. This CDR3 is built from 13 residues. Germline loops: CDR1 MNHEY, CDR2 SVGEGT. Repertoires were generated with immunoSEQ multiplex PCR, while TCRdb's copy carries only in-frame clones and drops some. The repertoire consists of 40,000 or so clones, with around 80% occurring once and the leading ten covering around 28%.

V gene TRBV6-2 or TRBV6-3 combines with J gene TRBJ1-2; no clear D. The clonotype originates from a human donor who had a prior SARS-CoV-2 infection. This specimen consisted of CD4+ T cells from PBMCs cultured with a peptide pool, obtained before COVID-19 vaccination. The CDR3 nucleotides read TGTGCCAGCAGTTACTCTACAGCCTATGGCTACACCTTC. Translation gives CASSYSTAYGYTF.